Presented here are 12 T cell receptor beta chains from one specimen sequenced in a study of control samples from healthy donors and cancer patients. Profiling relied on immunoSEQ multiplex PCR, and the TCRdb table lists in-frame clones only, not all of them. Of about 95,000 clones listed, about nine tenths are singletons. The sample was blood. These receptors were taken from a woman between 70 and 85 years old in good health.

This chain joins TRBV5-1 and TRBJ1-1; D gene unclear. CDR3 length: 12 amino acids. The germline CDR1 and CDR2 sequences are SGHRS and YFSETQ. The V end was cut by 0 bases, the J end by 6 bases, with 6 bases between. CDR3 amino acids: CASSLENAEAFF. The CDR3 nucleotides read TGCGCCAGCAGCTTGGAAAATGCTGAAGCTTTCTTT. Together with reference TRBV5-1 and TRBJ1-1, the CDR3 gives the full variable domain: KAGVTQTPRYLIKTRGQQVTLSCSPISGHRSVSWYQQTPGQGLQFLFEYFSETQRNKGNFPGRFSGRQFSNSRSEMNVSTLELGDSALYLCASSLENAEAFFGQGTRLTVV.

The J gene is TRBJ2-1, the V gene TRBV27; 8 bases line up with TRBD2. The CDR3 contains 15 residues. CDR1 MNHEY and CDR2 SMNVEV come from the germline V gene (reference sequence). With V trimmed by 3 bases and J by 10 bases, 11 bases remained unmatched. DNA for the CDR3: TGTGCCAGCAGTTTGAGGGTAGCGGGACTTCACGAGCAGTTCTTC. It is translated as CASSLRVAGLHEQFF.

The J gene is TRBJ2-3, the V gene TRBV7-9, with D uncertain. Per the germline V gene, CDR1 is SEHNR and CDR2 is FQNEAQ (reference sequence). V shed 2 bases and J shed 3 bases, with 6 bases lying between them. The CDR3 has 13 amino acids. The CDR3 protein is CASSLKATDTQYF. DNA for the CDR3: TGTGCCAGCAGCTTAAAAGCGACAGATACGCAGTATTTT.

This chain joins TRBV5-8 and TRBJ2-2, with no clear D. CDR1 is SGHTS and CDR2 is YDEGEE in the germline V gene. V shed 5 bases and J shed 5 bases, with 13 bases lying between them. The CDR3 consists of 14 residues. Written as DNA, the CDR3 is TGTGCCAGCAGAGCGATCCCAAGTACCGGGGAGCTGTTTTTT. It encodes CASRAIPSTGELFF.

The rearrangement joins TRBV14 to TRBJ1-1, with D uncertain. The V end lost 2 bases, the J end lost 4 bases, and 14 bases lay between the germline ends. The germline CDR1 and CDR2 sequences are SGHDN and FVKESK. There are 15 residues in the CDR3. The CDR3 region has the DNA TGTGCCAGCAGCCAAAACGGGCTCTCGGTCACTGAAGCTTTCTTT. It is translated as CASSQNGLSVTEAFF.

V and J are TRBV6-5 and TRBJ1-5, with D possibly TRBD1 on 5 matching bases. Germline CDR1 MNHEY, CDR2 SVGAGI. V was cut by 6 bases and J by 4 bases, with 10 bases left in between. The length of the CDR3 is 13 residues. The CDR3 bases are TGTGCCAGCAGGTCTGACAGAAATCAGCCCCAGCATTTT. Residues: CASRSDRNQPQHF.

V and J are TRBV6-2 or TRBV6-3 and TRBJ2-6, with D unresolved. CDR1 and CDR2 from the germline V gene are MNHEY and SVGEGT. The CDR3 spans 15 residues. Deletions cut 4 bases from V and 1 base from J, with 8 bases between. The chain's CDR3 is CASSSFGSGANVLTF. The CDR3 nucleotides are TGTGCCAGCAGTTCTTTCGGATCTGGGGCCAACGTCCTGACTTTC.

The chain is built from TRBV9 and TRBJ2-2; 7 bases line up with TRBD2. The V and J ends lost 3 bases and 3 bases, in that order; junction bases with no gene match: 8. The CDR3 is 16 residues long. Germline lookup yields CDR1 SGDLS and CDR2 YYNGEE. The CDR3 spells CASSGEGAGYTGELFF. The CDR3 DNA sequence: TGTGCCAGCAGCGGGGAGGGAGCAGGGTACACCGGGGAGCTGTTTTTT.

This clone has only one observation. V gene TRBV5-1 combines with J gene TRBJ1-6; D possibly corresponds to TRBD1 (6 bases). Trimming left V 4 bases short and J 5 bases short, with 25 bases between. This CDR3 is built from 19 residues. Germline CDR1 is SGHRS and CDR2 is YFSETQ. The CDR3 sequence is CASSPTEATGNLNNSPLHF. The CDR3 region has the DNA TGCGCCAGCAGCCCGACCGAGGCGACAGGAAACCTGAATAATTCACCCCTCCACTTT.

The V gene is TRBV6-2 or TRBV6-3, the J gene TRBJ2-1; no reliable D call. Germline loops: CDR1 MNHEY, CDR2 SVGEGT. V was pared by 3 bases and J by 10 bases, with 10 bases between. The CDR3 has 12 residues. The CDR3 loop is CASSYNQVEQFF. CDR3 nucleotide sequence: TGTGCCAGCAGTTATAACCAAGTAGAGCAGTTCTTC.

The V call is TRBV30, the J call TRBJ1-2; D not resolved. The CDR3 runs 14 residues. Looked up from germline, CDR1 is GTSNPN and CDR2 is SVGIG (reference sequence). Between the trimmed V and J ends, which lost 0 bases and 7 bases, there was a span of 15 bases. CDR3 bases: TGTGCCTGGAGTGTCGGGCTCCCCGGGCGTGGCTACACCTTC. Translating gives CAWSVGLPGRGYTF.

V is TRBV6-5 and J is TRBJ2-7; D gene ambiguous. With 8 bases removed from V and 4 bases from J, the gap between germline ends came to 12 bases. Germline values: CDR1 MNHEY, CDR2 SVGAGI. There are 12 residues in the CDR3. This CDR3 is CASGNSGYEQYF. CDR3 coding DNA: TGTGCCAGCGGGAACAGTGGGTACGAGCAGTACTTC.